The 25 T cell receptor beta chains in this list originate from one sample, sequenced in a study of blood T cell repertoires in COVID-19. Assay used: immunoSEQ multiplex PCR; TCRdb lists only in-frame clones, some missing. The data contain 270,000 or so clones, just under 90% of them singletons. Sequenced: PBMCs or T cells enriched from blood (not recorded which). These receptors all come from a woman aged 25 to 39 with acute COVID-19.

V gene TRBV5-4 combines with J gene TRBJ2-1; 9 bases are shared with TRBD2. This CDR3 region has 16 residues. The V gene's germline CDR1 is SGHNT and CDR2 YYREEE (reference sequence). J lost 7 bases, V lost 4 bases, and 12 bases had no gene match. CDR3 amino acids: CASSPLTSGLKNEQFF. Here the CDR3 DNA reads TGTGCCAGCAGCCCCTTGACTAGCGGATTGAAAAATGAGCAGTTCTTC.

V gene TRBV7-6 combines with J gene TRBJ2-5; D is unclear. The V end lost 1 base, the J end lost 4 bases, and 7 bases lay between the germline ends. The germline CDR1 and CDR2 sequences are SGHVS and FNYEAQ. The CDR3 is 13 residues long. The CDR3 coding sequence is TGTGCCAGCAGCTTAGTAGTCTTAGAGACCCAGTACTTC. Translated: CASSLVVLETQYF.

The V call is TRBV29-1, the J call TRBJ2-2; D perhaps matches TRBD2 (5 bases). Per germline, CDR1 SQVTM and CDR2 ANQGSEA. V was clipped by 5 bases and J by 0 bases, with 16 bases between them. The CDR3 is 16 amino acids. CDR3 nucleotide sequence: TGCAGCGTTCCCCAACGGGCGGGCGCGAACACCGGGGAGCTGTTTTTT. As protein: CSVPQRAGANTGELFF.

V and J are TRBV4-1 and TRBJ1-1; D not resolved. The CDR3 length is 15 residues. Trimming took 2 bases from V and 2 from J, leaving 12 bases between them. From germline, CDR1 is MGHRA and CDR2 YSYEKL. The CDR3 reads CASSQYLEGNTEAFF. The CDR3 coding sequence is TGCGCCAGCAGCCAATATTTGGAGGGTAACACTGAAGCTTTCTTT.

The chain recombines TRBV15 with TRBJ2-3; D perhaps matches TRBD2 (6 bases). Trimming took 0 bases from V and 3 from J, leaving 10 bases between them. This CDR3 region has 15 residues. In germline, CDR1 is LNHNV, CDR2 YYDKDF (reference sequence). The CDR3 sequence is CATSRDGSRTDTQYF. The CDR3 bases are TGTGCCACCAGCAGAGACGGGAGTAGGACAGATACGCAGTATTTT.

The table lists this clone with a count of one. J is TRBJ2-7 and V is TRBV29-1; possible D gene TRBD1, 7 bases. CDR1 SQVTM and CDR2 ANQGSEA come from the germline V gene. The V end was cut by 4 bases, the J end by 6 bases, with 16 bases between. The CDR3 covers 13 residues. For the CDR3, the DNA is TGCAGCGTTGGGCGGGACAGTGTATCCGAGCAGTACTTC. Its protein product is CSVGRDSVSEQYF.

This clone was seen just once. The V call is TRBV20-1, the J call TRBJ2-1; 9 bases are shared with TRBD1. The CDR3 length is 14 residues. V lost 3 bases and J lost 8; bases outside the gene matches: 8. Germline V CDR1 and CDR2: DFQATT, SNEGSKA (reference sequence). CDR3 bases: TGCAGTGCTAGTACGACAGGGGGTCTTGATGAGCAGTTCTTC. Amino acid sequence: CSASTTGGLDEQFF.

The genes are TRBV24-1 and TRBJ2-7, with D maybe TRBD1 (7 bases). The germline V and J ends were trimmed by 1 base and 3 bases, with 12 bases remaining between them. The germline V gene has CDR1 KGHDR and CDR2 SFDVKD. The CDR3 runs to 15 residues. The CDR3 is CATSDFYQGGYEQYF. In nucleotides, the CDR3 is TGTGCCACCAGTGATTTCTATCAGGGGGGCTACGAGCAGTACTTC.

This CDR3 is CASSSFPGQEYRGPFF. The CDR3 coding sequence is TGTGCCAGCAGCTCTTTTCCGGGACAGGAGTACCGGGGCCCGTTCTTC. This chain links TRBV5-6 with TRBJ2-1; the match to TRBD1 covers 8 bases. This CDR3 comprises 16 residues. The germline V gene encodes CDR1 SGHDT and CDR2 YYEEEE. The V segment lost 3 bases and the J segment 15 bases; nucleotides outside the gene matches: 20.

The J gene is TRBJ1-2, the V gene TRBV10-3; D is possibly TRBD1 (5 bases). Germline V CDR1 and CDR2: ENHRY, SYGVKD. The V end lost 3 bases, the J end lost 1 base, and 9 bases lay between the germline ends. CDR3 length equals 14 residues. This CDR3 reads CAISDSRVNYGYTF. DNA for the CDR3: TGTGCCATCAGTGATTCCAGGGTTAACTATGGCTACACCTTC.

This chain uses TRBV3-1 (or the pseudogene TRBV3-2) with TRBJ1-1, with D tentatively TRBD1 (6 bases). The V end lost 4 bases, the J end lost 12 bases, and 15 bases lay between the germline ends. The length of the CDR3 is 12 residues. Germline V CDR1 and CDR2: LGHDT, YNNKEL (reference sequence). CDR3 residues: CASSPGGRRTFF. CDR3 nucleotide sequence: TGTGCCAGCAGCCCCGGGGGGCGGAGGACTTTCTTT.

The DNA of the CDR3 is TGCGCCAGCAGAGACGGGGGGACTAGTTTATCGGATACGCAGTATTTT. It encodes CASRDGGTSLSDTQYF. The rearrangement links TRBV10-2 to TRBJ2-3; 8 bases match TRBD2. The CDR3 has 16 amino acids. Germline CDR1 WSHSY, CDR2 SAAADI. After removal of 6 bases from V and 6 bases from J, the junction contained 14 bases not matched to a gene.

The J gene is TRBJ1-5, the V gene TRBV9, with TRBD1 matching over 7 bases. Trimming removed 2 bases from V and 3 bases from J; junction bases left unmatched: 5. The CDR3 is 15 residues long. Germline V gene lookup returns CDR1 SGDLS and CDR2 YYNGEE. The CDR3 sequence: CASSVTGTDNQPQHF. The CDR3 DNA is TGTGCCAGCAGCGTTACCGGGACAGACAATCAGCCCCAGCATTTT. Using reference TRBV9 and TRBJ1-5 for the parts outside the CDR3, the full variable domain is DSGVTQTPKHLITATGQRVTLRCSPRSGDLSVYWYQQSLDQGLQFLIQYYNGEERAKGNILERFSAQQFPDLHSELNLSSLELGDSALYFCASSVTGTDNQPQHFGDGTRLSIL.

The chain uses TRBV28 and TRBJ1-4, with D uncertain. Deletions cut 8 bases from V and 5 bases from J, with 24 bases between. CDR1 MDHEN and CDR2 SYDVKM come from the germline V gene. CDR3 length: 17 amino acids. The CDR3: CASSSYTVSPFNEKLFF. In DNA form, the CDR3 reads TGTGCCAGCTCCTCGTATACAGTGAGTCCCTTCAATGAAAAACTGTTTTTT.

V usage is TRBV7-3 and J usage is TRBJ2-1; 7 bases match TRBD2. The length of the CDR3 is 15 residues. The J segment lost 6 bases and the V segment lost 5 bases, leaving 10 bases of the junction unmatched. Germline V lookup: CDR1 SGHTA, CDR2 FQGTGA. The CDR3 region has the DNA TGTGCCAGCAGCCCCCAGGGAGGGGATCGCAATGAGCAGTTCTTC. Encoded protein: CASSPQGGDRNEQFF.

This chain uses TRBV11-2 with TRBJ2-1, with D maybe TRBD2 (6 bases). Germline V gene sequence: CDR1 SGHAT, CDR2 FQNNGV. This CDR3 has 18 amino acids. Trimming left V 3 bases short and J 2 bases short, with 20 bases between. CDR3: CASSFFHAGMGTYNEQFF. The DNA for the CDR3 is TGTGCCAGCAGCTTTTTTCACGCGGGGATGGGCACCTACAATGAGCAGTTCTTC.

The CDR3 region has the DNA TGTGCCAGCAGTTTTACGGGAGGAATCTACGAGCAGTACTTC. It translates to CASSFTGGIYEQYF. This chain connects TRBV27 to TRBJ2-7; 7 nucleotides match TRBD2. The germline CDR1 and CDR2 sequences are MNHEY and SMNVEV (reference sequence). The ends lost 3 bases at V and 3 bases at J; junction bases unmatched: 5. This CDR3 has 14 residues.

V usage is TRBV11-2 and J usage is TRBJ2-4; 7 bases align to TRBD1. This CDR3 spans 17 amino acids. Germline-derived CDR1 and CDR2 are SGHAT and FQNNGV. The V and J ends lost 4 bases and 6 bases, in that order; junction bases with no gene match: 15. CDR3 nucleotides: TGTGCCAGCAGCTCAGATCAGGGGGATCGCTATGGAAACATTCAGTACTTC. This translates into CASSSDQGDRYGNIQYF.

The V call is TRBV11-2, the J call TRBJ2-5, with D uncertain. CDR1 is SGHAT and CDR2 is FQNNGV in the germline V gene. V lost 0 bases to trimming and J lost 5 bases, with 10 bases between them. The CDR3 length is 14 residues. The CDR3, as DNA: TGTGCCAGCAGCTTAGATAACTACTTGGAGACCCAGTACTTC. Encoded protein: CASSLDNYLETQYF.

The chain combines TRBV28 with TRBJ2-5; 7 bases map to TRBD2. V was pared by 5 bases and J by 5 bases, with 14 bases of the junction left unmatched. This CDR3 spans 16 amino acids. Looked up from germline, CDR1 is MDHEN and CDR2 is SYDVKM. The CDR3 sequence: CASSAPGAGARETQYF. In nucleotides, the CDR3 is TGTGCCAGCAGTGCCCCTGGTGCGGGAGCGAGGGAGACCCAGTACTTC.

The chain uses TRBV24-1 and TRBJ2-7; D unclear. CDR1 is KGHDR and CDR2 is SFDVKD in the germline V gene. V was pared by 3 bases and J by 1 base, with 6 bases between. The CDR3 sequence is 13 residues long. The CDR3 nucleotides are TGTGCCACCAGTGATCCCAATTCCTACGAGCAGTACTTC. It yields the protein CATSDPNSYEQYF.

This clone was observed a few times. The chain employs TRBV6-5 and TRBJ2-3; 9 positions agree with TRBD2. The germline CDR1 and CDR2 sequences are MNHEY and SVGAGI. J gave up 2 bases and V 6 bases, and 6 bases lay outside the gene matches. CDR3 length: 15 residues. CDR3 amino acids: CASRILAGDTDTQYF. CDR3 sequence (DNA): TGTGCCAGCAGGATACTAGCGGGTGACACAGATACGCAGTATTTT.

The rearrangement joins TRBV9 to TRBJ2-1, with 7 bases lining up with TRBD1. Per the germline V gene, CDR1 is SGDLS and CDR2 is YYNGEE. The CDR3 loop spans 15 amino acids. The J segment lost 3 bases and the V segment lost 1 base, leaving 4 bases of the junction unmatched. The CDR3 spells CASSVRDSYYNEQFF. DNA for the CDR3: TGTGCCAGCAGCGTAAGGGACAGCTACTACAATGAGCAGTTCTTC.

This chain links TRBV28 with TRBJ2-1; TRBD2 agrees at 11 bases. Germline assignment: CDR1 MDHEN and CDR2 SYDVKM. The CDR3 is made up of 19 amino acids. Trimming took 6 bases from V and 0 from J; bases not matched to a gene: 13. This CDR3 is CASRQTGTSGIGSYNEQFF. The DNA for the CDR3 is TGTGCCAGCAGACAAACCGGGACTAGCGGTATAGGCTCCTACAATGAGCAGTTCTTC. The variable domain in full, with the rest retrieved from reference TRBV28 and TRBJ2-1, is DVKVTQSSRYLVKRTGEKVFLECVQDMDHENMFWYRQDPGLGLRLIYFSYDVKMKEKGDIPEGYSVSREKKERFSLILESASTNQTSMYLCASRQTGTSGIGSYNEQFFGPGTRLTVL.

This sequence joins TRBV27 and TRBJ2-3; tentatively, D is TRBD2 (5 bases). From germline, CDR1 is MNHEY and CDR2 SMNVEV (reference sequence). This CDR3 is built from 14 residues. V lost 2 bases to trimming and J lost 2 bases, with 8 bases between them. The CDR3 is CASSLVGDTDTQYF. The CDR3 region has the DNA TGTGCCAGCAGTTTAGTGGGAGACACAGATACGCAGTATTTT.